These 4 T cell receptor beta chains were sequenced from one sample in a study of CD8+ T cells in alopecia areata. The treatment was: oral pan-JAK inhibitor, 5-10 mg twice daily. Extracted RNA was reverse transcribed into cDNA, the sequencing template. TCRdb keeps only in-frame clones here, not all; method: immunoSEQ multiplex PCR. In the table there are about 190,000 clones, around 56% of which are singletons. This sample comprised CD4+ T cells sorted from blood, obtained at week 4, from a patient treated with tofacitinib. The receptors were sampled from a human donor with alopecia areata.

V gene TRBV7-9 combines with J gene TRBJ2-4; D ambiguous. Germline loops: CDR1 SEHNR, CDR2 FQNEAQ (reference sequence). The CDR3 sequence is 12 residues long. V lost 2 bases to trimming and J lost 8 bases, with 7 bases between them. This CDR3 reads CASSLSTHIQYF. The CDR3 DNA follows: TGTGCCAGCAGCTTAAGTACGCACATTCAGTACTTC.

The V call is TRBV6-4, the J call TRBJ1-2; tentative D call: TRBD1 (6 bases). The CDR3 consists of 14 residues. V lost 5 bases and J 8 bases, leaving 18 bases between the germline ends. Germline loops: CDR1 MRHNA, CDR2 SNTAGT. The CDR3 loop is CASSTTGTAGGYTF. As DNA, the CDR3 is TGTGCCAGCAGTACTACAGGGACCGCTGGCGGCTACACCTTC.

This chain joins TRBV30 and TRBJ1-1; D might be TRBD1 (6 bases). Germline V CDR1 and CDR2: GTSNPN, SVGIG (reference sequence). Trimming pared 4 bases from V and 4 bases from J, leaving 13 bases between. The CDR3 contains 13 residues. This chain's CDR3 is CAWIWGAGTEAFF. CDR3 sequence (DNA): TGTGCCTGGATATGGGGGGCCGGCACTGAAGCTTTCTTT.

V usage is TRBV5-4 and J usage is TRBJ2-3; D is uncertain. Trimming cost V 1 base and J 1 base, with 13 bases left between them. The CDR3 consists of 16 residues. Germline V gene lookup returns CDR1 SGHNT and CDR2 YYREEE (reference sequence). CDR3 region: CASSLYSTAGTDTQYF. The CDR3 DNA reads as TGTGCCAGCAGCTTGTATTCTACCGCGGGCACAGATACGCAGTATTTT.